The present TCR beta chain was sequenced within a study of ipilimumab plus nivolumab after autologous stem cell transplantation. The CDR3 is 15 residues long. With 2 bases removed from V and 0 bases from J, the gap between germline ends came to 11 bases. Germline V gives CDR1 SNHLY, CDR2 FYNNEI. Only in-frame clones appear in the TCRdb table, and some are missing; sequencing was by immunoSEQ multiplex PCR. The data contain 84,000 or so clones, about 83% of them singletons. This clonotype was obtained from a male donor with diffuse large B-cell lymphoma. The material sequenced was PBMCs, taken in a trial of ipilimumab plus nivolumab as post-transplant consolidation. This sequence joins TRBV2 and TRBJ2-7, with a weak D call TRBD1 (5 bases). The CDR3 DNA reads TGTGCCAGCAGTGAATGGACAACCAGCTCCTACGAGCAGTACTTC. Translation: CASSEWTTSSYEQYF.